This TCR beta chain was captured by sequencing in a study of T-cell memory formation after mild COVID-19 (dated by TCRdb to about 2021). Regarding the study in general: Most TCR sequence clusters were specific to one of the two donors. The cohort comprised two young, previously healthy adult volunteers, one female and one male. In two donors, T-cell clones that expanded and contracted after mild COVID-19 were tracked by sequencing TCRalpha and TCRbeta repertoires over time.

The V end loses 2 bases and the J end loses 3 bases, and a stretch of 11 bases separates them. The germline V gene sets CDR1 to SGHTA and CDR2 to FQGNSA. The CDR3 measures 14 amino acids from cysteine to phenylalanine. The sequence is cut down to CDR3 DNA, 42 bases in frame from base 1. A remark on this clonotype: Its antigen target is currently unknown. Base qualities were left out, and no much larger clone turns up one base away.

PBMCs were isolated by Ficoll-Paque density gradient centrifugation. Broader findings and caveats from the paper: Balanced CD4/CD8 phenotypes were observed for clones contracting from day 15 to 85, whereas a bias towards CD4+ was observed for a second wave of clones expanding from day 15 to 37. Some responding clones were detected in pre-infection memory, suggesting pre-existing cross-reactive memory T cells joined the SARS-CoV-2 response. The study covered only a couple of mild cases, and larger cohorts including severe cases with pre-infection samples were considered necessary. Whether the second-wave clones peaking on day 37 were SARS-CoV-2 specific was not confirmed. Contracting CD4+ clones turned up mainly in the CM and EM memory subsets, whereas EMRA was where CD8+ clones were enriched.

TCRdb records Illumina NovaSeq 6000 as the sequencer. TCRalpha and TCRbeta cDNA libraries were built by 5'RACE with constant-segment primers, adding sample barcodes and unique molecular identifiers. RNA was extracted from every sample with Trizol reagent. Amplification of the libraries took two PCR steps, and the second step added a second sample barcode plus Illumina TruSeq adapters. Sequencing of the libraries was done on an Illumina NovaSeq, producing 2 x 150 bp paired-end reads. Turning to the authors' computational methods: The reads were demultiplexed and collapsed into UMI-guided consensus sequences using migec v1.2.7. With mixcr v2.1.11, UMI consensuses were aligned to TRA and TRB V and J templates and assembled into clonotypes. A clonotype was counted as expanded or contracted only when both edgeR and NoisET called the clonotype significant, with the noise models trained on biological replicates. For edgeR calls, the cutoffs were a false discovery rate-adjusted p below 0.01 and a log2 fold-change threshold of 1. As an exploratory analysis of dynamics, max-normalized trajectories of the 1000 most abundant clonotypes were examined with PCA combined with hierarchical clustering. Separately sequenced CD4+ and CD8+ repertoires were used to assign a CD4 or CD8 phenotype to each responding clone. TCRdb handled the public reads itself, with Q25 trimming in fastp and clone calling in MiXCR, and kept productive beta chains. Rows matching on CDR3 protein sequence are summarized as one entry with the most common DNA and genes. What appears here as the V and J calls and clone size reflects TCRdb's work, not the paper's. Present in this sample are hundreds of thousands of distinct CDR3 sequences, 25% to 30% of which were seen just once. The ten largest clones capture about 13% of the sample.

The rearranged segments are TRBV7-2 and TRBJ2-7, and the D gene may be TRBD1, 6 bases matching. The sequence derives from an adult woman who had mild COVID-19 (a few samples of this study predate the infection). The sample titles of this study are shuffled in the database, so cell type and time point are left out; the donor was told from shared clones. Material for sequencing was PBMCs or a T cell subset sorted from them (not recorded which). The nucleotide sequence reads TGTGCCAGCAGCTTAATGACAGGTTACTACGAGCAGTACTTC. Translated, it gives CASSLMTGYYEQYF.